Presented here are 7 T cell receptor beta chains from one specimen sequenced in a study of blood T cell repertoires in COVID-19. Produced via immunoSEQ multiplex PCR; TCRdb's table is partial and in-frame only. The data contain approximately 260,000 clones, 65% to 85% of them singletons. Sequences were obtained from PBMCs or T cells enriched from blood (not recorded which). The receptors stem from a man aged 45-60 years who had recovered from COVID-19.

This clone was observed a handful of times. The chain links TRBV5-1 to TRBJ2-3, with 7 positions matching TRBD1. Germline CDR1 is SGHRS and CDR2 is YFSETQ. The CDR3 sequence is 15 residues long. Losses at the gene ends were 2 bases for V and 3 bases for J; bases not matched to a gene: 6. The CDR3 sequence: CASSLTRQGTDTQYF. Here the CDR3 DNA reads TGCGCCAGCAGCTTAACAAGACAGGGAACAGATACGCAGTATTTT.

The chain joins TRBV19 to TRBJ2-7, with TRBD2 identical over 10 bases. Germline-derived CDR1 and CDR2 are LNHDA and SQIVND (reference sequence). The V and J ends lost 2 bases and 6 bases, in that order; junction bases with no gene match: 4. The CDR3 sequence is 14 residues long. CDR3 sequence: CASSISSGRAEQYF. The CDR3 bases are TGTGCCAGTAGTATATCGAGCGGGAGGGCCGAGCAGTACTTC.

J is TRBJ1-6 and V is TRBV5-8; 10 nucleotides align to TRBD1. Germline V CDR1 and CDR2: SGHTS, YDEGEE. J was trimmed by 9 bases and V by 6 bases; bases with no gene match: 6. The CDR3 spans 14 residues. Here the CDR3 DNA reads TGTGCCAGCAACCCGACAGGGGGCGGTTCACCCCTCCACTTT. It yields the protein CASNPTGGGSPLHF.

CDR3 region: CASRRTGTGELFF. DNA of the CDR3: TGTGCCAGCCGTCGGACAGGGACCGGGGAGCTGTTTTTT. The V gene is TRBV16, the J gene TRBJ2-2; TRBD1 matches 8 bases. V shed 8 bases and J 5 bases; nucleotides not matched to a gene: 4. CDR1 is KGHSY, CDR2 FQNENV, per germline. The CDR3 runs to 13 residues.

V gene TRBV6-2 or TRBV6-3 combines with J gene TRBJ2-3, with 9 nucleotides matching TRBD1. The CDR3 has 15 residues. J gave up 7 bases and V 6 bases, and 11 bases lay outside the gene matches. Germline values: CDR1 MNHEY, CDR2 SVGEGT. This CDR3 reads CASSSPDRGFNTQYF. The CDR3 coding sequence is TGTGCCAGCAGCTCTCCCGACAGGGGGTTTAATACGCAGTATTTT.

The genes are TRBV6-5 and TRBJ1-5; D is uncertain. CDR3 length: 14 residues. Germline assignment: CDR1 MNHEY and CDR2 SVGAGI. Trimming pared 0 bases from V and 4 bases from J, leaving 7 bases between. The DNA of the CDR3 is TGTGCCAGCAGTTACTCGTCCGGTAATCAGCCCCAGCATTTT. Translation: CASSYSSGNQPQHF.

V and J are TRBV9 and TRBJ1-4, with TRBD1 as a possible D gene (5 bases). The germline V gene encodes CDR1 SGDLS and CDR2 YYNGEE. V was pared by 1 base and J by 6 bases, with 10 bases between. This CDR3 region has 14 residues. CDR3 amino acids: CASSVWAGDEKLFF. The DNA for the CDR3 is TGTGCCAGCAGCGTATGGGCGGGGGATGAAAAACTGTTTTTT.